This TCR delta chain was retrieved from a study of gamma-delta T cells after stem cell transplantation. TCRdb reanalyzed the RT-PCR reads using CATT. The sample yields thousands of delta-chain clones, around 8.9% seen once. What was sequenced was gamma-delta T cells. This clonotype was sampled from a human donor. It is not recorded whose cells these are; they may come from a transplant donor.

CDR3 amino acids: CACDPVLGETKKLIF. CDR3 nucleotide sequence: TGTGCCTGTGACCCAGTACTGGGGGAGACGAAAAAACTCATCTTT. The chain employs TRDV2 and TRDJ1; 9 bases line up with TRDD3. The CDR3 is 15 amino acids. The V segment lost 3 bases and the J segment 8 bases; nucleotides outside the gene matches: 12. Germline assignment: CDR1 GEAIGNYY and CDR2 EKD.